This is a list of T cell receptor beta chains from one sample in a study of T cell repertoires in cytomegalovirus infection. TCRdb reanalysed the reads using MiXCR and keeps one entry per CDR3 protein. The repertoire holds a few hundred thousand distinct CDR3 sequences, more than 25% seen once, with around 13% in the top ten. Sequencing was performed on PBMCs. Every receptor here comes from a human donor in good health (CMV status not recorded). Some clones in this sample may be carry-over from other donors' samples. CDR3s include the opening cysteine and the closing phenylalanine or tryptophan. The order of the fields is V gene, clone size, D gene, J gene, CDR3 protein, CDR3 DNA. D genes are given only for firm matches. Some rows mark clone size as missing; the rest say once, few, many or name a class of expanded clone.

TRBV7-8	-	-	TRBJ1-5	CASSLFSRRGNQPQHF	TGTGCCAGCAGCTTATTCTCCCGCAGGGGTAATCAGCCCCAGCATTTT
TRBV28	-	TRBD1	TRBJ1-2	CASSFRPGTGNYGYTF	TGTGCCAGCAGTTTCCGTCCCGGGACAGGAAACTATGGCTACACCTTC
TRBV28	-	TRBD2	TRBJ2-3	CASSRLAGGGGTDTQYF	TGTGCCAGTTCCAGACTAGCGGGAGGTGGAGGCACAGATACGCAGTATTTT
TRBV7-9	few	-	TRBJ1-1	CASSLAGEWTEAFF	TGTGCCAGCAGCTTAGCGGGTGAGTGGACTGAAGCTTTCTTT
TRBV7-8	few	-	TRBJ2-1	CASSLVREFTQDEQFF	TGTGCCAGCAGCTTAGTTCGAGAATTTACCCAGGATGAGCAGTTCTTC
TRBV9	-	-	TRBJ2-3	CASSVDPDTDTQYF	TGTGCCAGCAGCGTAGATCCTGACACAGATACGCAGTATTTT
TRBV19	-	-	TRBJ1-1	CASSKRGSTEAFF	TGTGCCAGCAGCAAAAGAGGGAGCACTGAAGCTTTCTTT
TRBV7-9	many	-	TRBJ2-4	CASSLVPREAKNIQYF	TGTGCCAGCAGCTTAGTACCGAGGGAAGCCAAAAACATTCAATACTTC
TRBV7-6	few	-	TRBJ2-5	CASSRLTGYGETQYF	TGTGCCAGCAGCCGATTGACAGGTTATGGAGAGACCCAGTACTTC
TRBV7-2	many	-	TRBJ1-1	CASSFRRDTEAFF	TGTGCCAGCAGCTTCCGGAGGGACACTGAAGCTTTCTTT
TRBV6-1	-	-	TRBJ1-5	CASSEVVGGGQPQHF	TGTGCCAGCAGTGAAGTAGTCGGGGGAGGGCAGCCCCAGCATTTT
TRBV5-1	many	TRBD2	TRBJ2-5	CASSPGTSGETQYF	TGTGCCAGCAGCCCCGGGACTAGCGGAGAGACCCAGTACTTC
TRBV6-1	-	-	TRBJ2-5	CASSQLSWYQETQYF	TGTGCCAGCAGCCAACTTTCTTGGTACCAAGAGACCCAGTACTTC
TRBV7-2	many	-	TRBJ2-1	CASSLEVTQPNEQFF	TGTGCCAGCAGCTTAGAGGTGACCCAGCCCAATGAGCAGTTCTTC
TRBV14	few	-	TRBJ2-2	CASSHLMEPTGELFF	TGTGCCAGCAGCCACCTGATGGAGCCCACCGGGGAGCTGTTTTTT
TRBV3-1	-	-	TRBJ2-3	CASSQDLASGTDTQYF	TGTGCCAGCAGCCAAGATCTGGCTAGCGGCACAGATACGCAGTATTTT
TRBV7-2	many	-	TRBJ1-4	CASSFARQAGINEKLFF	TGTGCCAGCAGCTTTGCCAGACAGGCTGGAATTAATGAAAAACTGTTTTTT
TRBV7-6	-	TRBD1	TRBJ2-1	CASSLGTVQGDEQFF	TGTGCCAGCAGCTTGGGGACAGTGCAGGGGGATGAGCAGTTCTTC
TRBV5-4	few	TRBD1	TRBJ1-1	CASSLGTDYTEAFF	TGTGCCAGCAGCCTAGGGACAGACTACACTGAAGCTTTCTTT
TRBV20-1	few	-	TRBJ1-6	CSASSGPPSYNSPLHF	TGCAGTGCTAGCTCAGGGCCTCCCTCCTATAATTCACCCCTCCACTTT
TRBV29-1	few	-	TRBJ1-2	CSVEVYPDYGYTF	TGCAGCGTTGAAGTTTACCCAGACTATGGCTACACCTTC
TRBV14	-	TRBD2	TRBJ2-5	CASSRGLAAYF	TGTGCCAGCAGCCGGGGACTAGCGGCATACTTC
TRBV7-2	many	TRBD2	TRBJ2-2	CASNIGGTRPGELFF	TGTGCCAGCAACATAGGGGGGACTAGGCCAGGGGAGCTGTTTTTT
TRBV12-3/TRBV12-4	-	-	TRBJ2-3	CASSKTATSTDTQYF	TGTGCCAGCAGCAAAACAGCGACTAGCACAGATACGCAGTATTTT
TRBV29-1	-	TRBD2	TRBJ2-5	CSVEPGLAGGETQYF	TGCAGCGTTGAACCGGGACTAGCGGGAGGGGAGACCCAGTACTTC
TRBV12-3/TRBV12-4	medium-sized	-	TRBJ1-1	CASTLTWGGFMNTEAFF	TGTGCCAGCACCCTCACCTGGGGGGGGTTCATGAACACTGAAGCTTTCTTT
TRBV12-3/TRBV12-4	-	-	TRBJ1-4	CASSLGRESEKLFF	TGTGCCAGCAGTTTAGGCAGGGAGAGCGAAAAACTGTTTTTT
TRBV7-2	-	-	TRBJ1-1	CASSLAAGRGTEAFF	TGTGCCAGCAGCTTAGCGGCAGGGCGGGGCACTGAAGCTTTCTTT
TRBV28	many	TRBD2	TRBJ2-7	CASSLPGGPYEQYF	TGTGCCAGCAGTTTACCGGGAGGGCCCTACGAGCAGTACTTC
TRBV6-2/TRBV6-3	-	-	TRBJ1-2	CASSYGPGRGMGYTF	TGTGCCAGCAGTTACGGCCCAGGGCGAGGAATGGGCTACACCTTC
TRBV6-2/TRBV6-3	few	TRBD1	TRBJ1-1	CASSDRAKVEAFF	TGTGCCAGCAGTGACAGGGCAAAAGTAGAAGCTTTCTTT
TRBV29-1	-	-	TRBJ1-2	CSVLGNGYTF	TGCAGCGTTCTGGGAAATGGCTACACCTTC
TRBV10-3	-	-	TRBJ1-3	CAIQPISGNTIYF	TGTGCCATCCAACCGATCTCTGGAAACACCATATATTTT
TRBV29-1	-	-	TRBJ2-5	CSVAEGERETQYF	TGCAGCGTTGCGGAGGGGGAGCGGGAGACCCAGTACTTC
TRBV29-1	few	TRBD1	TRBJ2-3	CSVGGQGGGTDTQYF	TGCAGCGTTGGAGGACAGGGTGGCGGCACAGATACGCAGTATTTT
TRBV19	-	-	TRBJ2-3	CASSIAAEASTDTQYF	TGTGCCAGTAGTATTGCGGCGGAGGCTAGCACAGATACGCAGTATTTT
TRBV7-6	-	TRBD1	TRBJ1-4	CASSSYPSRQGATNEKLFF	TGTGCCAGCAGCTCCTACCCCTCAAGACAGGGCGCAACTAATGAAAAACTGTTTTTT
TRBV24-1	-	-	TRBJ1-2	CATSDPYRVYGYTF	TGTGCCACCAGTGACCCCTACCGCGTGTATGGCTACACCTTC
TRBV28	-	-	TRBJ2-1	CASSLLAQDYYNEQFF	TGTGCCAGCAGTTTATTAGCTCAGGACTACTACAATGAGCAGTTCTTC
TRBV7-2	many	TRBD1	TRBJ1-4	CATGQGNEKLFF	TGTGCCACGGGACAGGGGAATGAAAAACTGTTTTTT
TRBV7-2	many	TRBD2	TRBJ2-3	CASSYDSGRASDTQYF	TGTGCCAGCAGCTACGATAGCGGGAGGGCATCAGATACGCAGTATTTT
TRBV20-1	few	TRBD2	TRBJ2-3	CSAPPEGAGGPSDTQYF	TGCAGTGCTCCTCCCGAAGGGGCGGGAGGGCCATCAGATACGCAGTATTTT
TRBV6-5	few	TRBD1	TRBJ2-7	CASSAGTGLYEQYF	TGTGCCAGCAGTGCCGGGACAGGGCTGTACGAGCAGTACTTC
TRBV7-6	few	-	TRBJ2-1	CASSASPATEQFF	TGTGCCAGCAGCGCCTCCCCGGCAACTGAGCAGTTCTTC